The 14 T cell receptor beta chains below come from one sample, sequenced in a study of blood T cells in healthy people across ages. Next came a second PCR, run for about 6 to 12 cycles, which used a sample-barcoded 5' primer along with a J-beta primer mix. TCRdb fed the 5' RACE reads into MiXCR, producing one record per CDR3 protein. The sample holds over 1,500,000 distinct CDR3 sequences, 49% seen once. The sample was blood. These receptor sequences come from a middle-aged woman in good health.

In its sample, this clonotype was seen a few times. The rearrangement links TRBV20-1 to TRBJ2-1; TRBD2 matches at 9 bases. The trim removed 4 bases at V and 2 bases at J, leaving 9 bases unmatched. CDR3 length equals 16 residues. Per germline, CDR1 DFQATT and CDR2 SNEGSKA (reference sequence). The CDR3, as DNA: TGCAGTGCTACGCTTGTGGCTAGCGGGGCCTACAATGAGCAGTTCTTC. This gives the protein CSATLVASGAYNEQFF.

This clonotype has only one observation. The chain couples TRBV29-1 to TRBJ1-1; the D gene is possibly TRBD1 (5 bases). The CDR3 spans 12 residues. Trimming stripped 4 bases from V and 7 bases from J, with 13 bases between. Germline V gene lookup returns CDR1 SQVTM and CDR2 ANQGSEA. In DNA form, the CDR3 reads TGCAGCGTTGGCAGAGAAACAGGTGAAGCTTTCTTT. This encodes CSVGRETGEAFF.

The chain couples TRBV7-8 to TRBJ2-1; TRBD2 might be the D (7 bases). V lost 6 bases, J lost 8 bases, and 11 bases lay in between. The CDR3 sequence is 12 residues long. The germline gives CDR1 SGHVS, CDR2 FQNEAQ. The DNA of the CDR3 is TGTGCCAGCAGAAAGGGGGGGGATGAGCAGTTCTTC. Translation: CASRKGGDEQFF.

The genes are TRBV6-6 and TRBJ2-3, with D maybe TRBD2 (5 bases). The V end lost 2 bases, the J end lost 0 bases, and 9 bases lay between the germline ends. Germline-derived CDR1 and CDR2 are MNHNY and SVGAGI (reference sequence). The CDR3 covers 15 residues. In DNA form, the CDR3 reads TGTGCCAGCAGTTACCCAGCGGTTAGCACAGATACGCAGTATTTT. This encodes CASSYPAVSTDTQYF.

V is TRBV2 and J is TRBJ2-1, with 11 bases aligning to TRBD2. CDR1 is SNHLY and CDR2 is FYNNEI in the germline V gene. This CDR3 comprises 14 residues. V dropped 9 bases and J dropped 7; count of bases not matched to a gene: 8. Written as DNA, the CDR3 is TGTGCCAGTAATAGCGGGGGGGCCTTGAATGAGCAGTTCTTC. It is translated as CASNSGGALNEQFF.

This clonotype was seen more than once but under ten times. This chain joins TRBV15 and TRBJ2-3; D remains unclear. The V gene lost 1 base and the J gene lost 4 bases, with 9 bases spanning the gap. Germline V gene data show CDR1 as LNHNV and CDR2 as YYDKDF (reference sequence). The CDR3 is made up of 14 amino acids. The CDR3 spells CATSRGNPADTQYF. The CDR3, as DNA: TGTGCCACCAGCAGAGGTAACCCGGCAGATACGCAGTATTTT. Full variable domain (outside the CDR3, taken from reference TRBV15 and TRBJ2-3): DAMVIQNPRYQVTQFGKPVTLSCSQTLNHNVMYWYQQKSSQAPKLLFHYYDKDFNNEADTPDNFQSRRPNTSFCFLDIRSPGLGDTAMYLCATSRGNPADTQYFGPGTRLTVL.

This rearrangement joins TRBV4-2 to TRBJ1-2, with D unresolved. Germline CDR1 and CDR2: LGHNA and YNFKEQ. The CDR3 loop spans 17 amino acids. V was trimmed by 0 bases and J by 7 bases, leaving 21 bases between them. DNA of the CDR3: TGTGCCAGCAGCCAAGAACTTGACCTACTAGGAACTCCTGGCTACACCTTC. Its protein is CASSQELDLLGTPGYTF.

The rearrangement links TRBV24-1 to TRBJ2-1, with D hard to call. CDR1 KGHDR and CDR2 SFDVKD come from the germline V gene. The CDR3 has 13 amino acids. V was pared by 4 bases and J by 3 bases, with 6 bases between. The CDR3 DNA follows: TGTGCCACCAGTGAGCCCAACTACAATGAGCAGTTCTTC. Translation gives CATSEPNYNEQFF.

This chain uses TRBV6-5 with TRBJ2-2, with D perhaps matching TRBD2 (6 bases). In germline, CDR1 is MNHEY, CDR2 SVGAGI. CDR3 length: 16 residues. Deletions cut 2 bases from V and 6 bases from J, with 16 bases between. The CDR3 is CASSYGANRESGELFF. The CDR3 bases are TGTGCCAGCAGTTACGGGGCCAACCGGGAGTCCGGGGAGCTGTTTTTT.

The gene calls are TRBV11-1 and TRBJ2-5, with 12 bases that match TRBD2. The ends lost 5 bases at V and 8 bases at J; junction bases unmatched: 6. This CDR3 has 14 amino acids. Germline-derived CDR1 and CDR2 are SGHAT and FQDESV (reference sequence). The CDR3 nucleotides are TGTGCCAGCAGCCCGACTAGCGGGGGCATCACCCAGTACTTC. Its protein is CASSPTSGGITQYF.

The chain has TRBV11-2 and TRBJ1-4; D is ambiguous. V was shortened by 6 bases and J by 3 bases, with 11 bases between the two germline ends. This CDR3 is built from 14 residues. Germline V gene sequence: CDR1 SGHAT, CDR2 FQNNGV. The CDR3: CASSTRVSNEKLFF. As DNA, the CDR3 is TGTGCCAGCAGTACACGGGTATCTAATGAAAAACTGTTTTTT.

This clonotype turned up a few times. One end of the junction varies from germline; a read error may be responsible. The chain uses TRBV10-3 and TRBJ2-1; 8 bases line up with TRBD1. This CDR3 spans 14 amino acids. CDR1 ENHRY and CDR2 SYGVKD come from the germline V gene. The DNA of the CDR3 is TGTGCTATCAGTGAGTCCAGGGGGCCGGATGAGCAGTTCTTC. This encodes CAISESRGPDEQFF.

The V gene is TRBV9, the J gene TRBJ1-2; 8 nucleotides match TRBD1. The CDR3 is made up of 14 amino acids. In germline, CDR1 is SGDLS, CDR2 YYNGEE. The junction had 4 bases not matched to a gene; V was cut back by 3 bases and J by 3 bases. Written as DNA, the CDR3 is TGTGCCAGCAGCGCGGGACAGGTGTACTATGGCTACACCTTC. This gives the protein CASSAGQVYYGYTF.

This clonotype was detected only a few times. The genes are TRBV24-1 and TRBJ2-4, with TRBD1 identical over 7 bases. The germline V gene encodes CDR1 KGHDR and CDR2 SFDVKD. Unmatched junction bases numbered 9, after V lost 2 bases and J lost 6 bases. The CDR3 has 16 amino acids. In DNA, the CDR3 is TGTGCCACCAGTGATTCGATGACAGGGTTGGGAAACATTCAGTACTTC. It codes for CATSDSMTGLGNIQYF.